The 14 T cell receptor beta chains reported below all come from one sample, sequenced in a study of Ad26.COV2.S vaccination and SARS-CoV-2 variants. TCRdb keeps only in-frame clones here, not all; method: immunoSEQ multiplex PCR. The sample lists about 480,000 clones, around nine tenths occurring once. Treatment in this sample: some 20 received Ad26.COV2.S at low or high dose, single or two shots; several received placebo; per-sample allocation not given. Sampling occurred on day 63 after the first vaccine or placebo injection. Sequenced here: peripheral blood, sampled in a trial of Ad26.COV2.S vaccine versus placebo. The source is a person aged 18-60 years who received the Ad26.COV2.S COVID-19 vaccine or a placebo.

The CDR3, as DNA: TGTGCCAGCTTATACCTCACTGAAGCTTTCTTT. This encodes CASLYLTEAFF. The chain has TRBV28 and TRBJ1-1; D remains unclear. The germline CDR1 and CDR2 sequences are MDHEN and SYDVKM. Trimming took off 8 bases at V and 4 bases at J, with 8 bases between the two ends. CDR3 length: 11 residues.

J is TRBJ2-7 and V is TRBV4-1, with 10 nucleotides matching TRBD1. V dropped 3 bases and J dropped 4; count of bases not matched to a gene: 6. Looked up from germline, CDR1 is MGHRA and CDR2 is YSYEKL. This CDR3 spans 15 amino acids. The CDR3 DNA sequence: TGCGCCAGCAGCCACACCGGGACAGGGGTATACGAGCAGTACTTC. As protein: CASSHTGTGVYEQYF.

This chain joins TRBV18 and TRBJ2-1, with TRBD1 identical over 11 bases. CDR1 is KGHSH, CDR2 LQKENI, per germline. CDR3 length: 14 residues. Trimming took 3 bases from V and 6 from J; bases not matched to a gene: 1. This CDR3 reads CASSPGTGGNEQFF. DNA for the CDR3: TGTGCCAGCTCACCCGGGACAGGGGGCAATGAGCAGTTCTTC.

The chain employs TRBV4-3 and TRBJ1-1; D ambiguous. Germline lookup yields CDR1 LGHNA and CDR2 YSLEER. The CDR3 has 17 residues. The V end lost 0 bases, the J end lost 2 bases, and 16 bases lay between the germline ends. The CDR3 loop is CASSQDRWHGPNTEAFF. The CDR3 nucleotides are TGCGCCAGCAGCCAAGATCGGTGGCATGGTCCCAACACTGAAGCTTTCTTT.

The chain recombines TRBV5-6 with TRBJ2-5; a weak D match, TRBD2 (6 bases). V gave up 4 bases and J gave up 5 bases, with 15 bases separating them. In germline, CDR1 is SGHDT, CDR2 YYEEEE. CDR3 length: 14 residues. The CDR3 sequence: CASSRRAGGETQYF. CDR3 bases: TGTGCCAGCAGCCGGAGGGCCGGCGGGGAGACCCAGTACTTC.

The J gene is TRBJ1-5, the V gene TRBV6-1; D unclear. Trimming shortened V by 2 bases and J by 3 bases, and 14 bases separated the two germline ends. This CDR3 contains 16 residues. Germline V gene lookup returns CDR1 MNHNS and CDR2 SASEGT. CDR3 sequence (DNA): TGTGCCAGCAGTGAATTTGCGGCGCAGCACAATCAGCCCCAGCATTTT. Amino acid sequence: CASSEFAAQHNQPQHF.

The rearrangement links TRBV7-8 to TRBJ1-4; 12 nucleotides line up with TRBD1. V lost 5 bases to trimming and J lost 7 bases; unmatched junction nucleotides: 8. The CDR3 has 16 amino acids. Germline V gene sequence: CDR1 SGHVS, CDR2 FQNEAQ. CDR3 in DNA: TGTGCCAGCAGCGCCGGGGGACAGGGGGCTGGTGAAAAACTGTTTTTT. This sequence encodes CASSAGGQGAGEKLFF.

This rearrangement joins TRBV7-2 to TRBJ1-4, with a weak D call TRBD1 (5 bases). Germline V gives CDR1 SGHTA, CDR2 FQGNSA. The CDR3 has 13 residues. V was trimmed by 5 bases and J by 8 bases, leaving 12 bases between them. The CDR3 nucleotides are TGTGCCAGCAGCCGGGGCCCACGAGAAAAACTGTTTTTT. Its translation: CASSRGPREKLFF. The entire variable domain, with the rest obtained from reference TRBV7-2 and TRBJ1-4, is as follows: GAGVSQSPSNKVTEKGKDVELRCDPISGHTALYWYRQSLGQGLEFLIYFQGNSAPDKSGLPSDRFSAERTGGSVSTLTIQRTQQEDSAVYLCASSRGPREKLFFGSGTQLSVL.

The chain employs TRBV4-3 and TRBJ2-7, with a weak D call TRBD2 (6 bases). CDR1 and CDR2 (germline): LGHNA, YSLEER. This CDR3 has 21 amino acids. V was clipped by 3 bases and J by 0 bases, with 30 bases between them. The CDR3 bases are TGCGCCAGCAGCCATCTTACCGACCGGCTAGCGTCCAGCCTGCTCTCCTACGAGCAGTACTTC. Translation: CASSHLTDRLASSLLSYEQYF.

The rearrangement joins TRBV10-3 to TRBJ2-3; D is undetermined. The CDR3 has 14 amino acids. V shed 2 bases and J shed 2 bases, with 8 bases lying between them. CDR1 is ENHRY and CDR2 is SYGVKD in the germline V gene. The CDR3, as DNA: TGTGCCATCAGTGAGCAGAAGAACACAGATACGCAGTATTTT. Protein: CAISEQKNTDTQYF.

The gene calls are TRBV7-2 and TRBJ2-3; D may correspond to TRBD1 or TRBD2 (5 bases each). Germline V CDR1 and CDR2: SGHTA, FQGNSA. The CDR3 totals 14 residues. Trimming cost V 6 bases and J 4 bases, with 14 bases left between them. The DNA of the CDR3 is TGTGCCAGCAGACGGGACCGAGTCGCAGATACGCAGTATTTT. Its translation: CASRRDRVADTQYF.

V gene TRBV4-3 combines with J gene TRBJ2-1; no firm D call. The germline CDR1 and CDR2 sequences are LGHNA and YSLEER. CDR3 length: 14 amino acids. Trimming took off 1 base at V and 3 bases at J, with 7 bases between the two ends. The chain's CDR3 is CASSQGINYNEQFF. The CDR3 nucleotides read TGCGCCAGCAGCCAAGGTATAAACTACAATGAGCAGTTCTTC.

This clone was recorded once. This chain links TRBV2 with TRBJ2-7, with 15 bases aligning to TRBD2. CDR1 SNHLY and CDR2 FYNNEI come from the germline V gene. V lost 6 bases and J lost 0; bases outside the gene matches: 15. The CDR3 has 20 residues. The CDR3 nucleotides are TGTGCCAGCAGGACTCCGGGACTAGCGGGGGGAACCACTCTCTCCTACGAGCAGTACTTC. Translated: CASRTPGLAGGTTLSYEQYF.

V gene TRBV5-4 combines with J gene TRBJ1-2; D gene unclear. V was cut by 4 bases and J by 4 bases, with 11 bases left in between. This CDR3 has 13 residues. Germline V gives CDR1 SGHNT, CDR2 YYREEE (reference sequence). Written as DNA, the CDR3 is TGTGCCAGCAGCCCCAGAGTGGGCTATGGCTACACCTTC. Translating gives CASSPRVGYGYTF.